This TCR beta chain was sequenced in a study of T cells in localized non-small cell lung cancer. Whole-study findings and limits: The tumor had only one region sequenced, so heterogeneity remains possible. Higher blood T cell density tracked longer overall survival. There were a median roughly 60 of the top 100 tumor clones appearing in adjacent lung.

Regarding this clone: Its antigen remains unknown.

Produced via immunoSEQ multiplex PCR; TCRdb's table is partial and in-frame only. Altogether 23,000 or so clones are present, roughly 84% being singletons, with the ten largest covering around 32%. The CDR3 runs 18 residues. The germline V and J ends were trimmed by 0 bases and 5 bases, with 19 bases remaining between them. Per germline, CDR1 LNHNV and CDR2 YYDKDF (reference sequence). The receptor was derived from a male donor aged 60 or over with stage I squamous cell lung carcinoma. This sequence joins TRBV15 and TRBJ2-2; D is possibly TRBD1 (6 bases). The sample in question was peripheral blood, obtained before any cancer treatment. CDR3 bases: TGTGCCACCAGCAGAGATTCCGGTTTCAGGGGTGGAACCGGGGAGCTGTTTTTT. It specifies CATSRDSGFRGGTGELFF.